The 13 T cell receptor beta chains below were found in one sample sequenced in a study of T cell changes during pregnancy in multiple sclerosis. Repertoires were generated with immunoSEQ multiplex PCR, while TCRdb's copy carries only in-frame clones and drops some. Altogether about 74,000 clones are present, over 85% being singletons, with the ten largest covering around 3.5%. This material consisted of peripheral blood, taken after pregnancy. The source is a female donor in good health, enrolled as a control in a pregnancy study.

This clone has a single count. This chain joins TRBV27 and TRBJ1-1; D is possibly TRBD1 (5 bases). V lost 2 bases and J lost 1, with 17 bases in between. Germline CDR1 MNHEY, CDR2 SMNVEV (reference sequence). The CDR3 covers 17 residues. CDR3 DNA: TGTGCCAGCAGTTTAATCCCCCTAGGGGTGGGGAACACTGAAGCTTTCTTT. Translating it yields CASSLIPLGVGNTEAFF.

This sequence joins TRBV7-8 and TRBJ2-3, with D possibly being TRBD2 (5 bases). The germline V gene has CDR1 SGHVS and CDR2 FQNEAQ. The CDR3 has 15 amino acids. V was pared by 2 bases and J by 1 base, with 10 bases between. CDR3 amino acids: CASSLNEGGTDTQYF. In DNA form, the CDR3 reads TGTGCCAGCAGCTTAAACGAGGGAGGCACAGATACGCAGTATTTT.

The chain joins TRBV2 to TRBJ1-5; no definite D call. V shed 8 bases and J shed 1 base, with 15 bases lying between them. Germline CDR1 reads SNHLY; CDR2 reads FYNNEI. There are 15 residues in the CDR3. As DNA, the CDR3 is TGTGCCAGCCAGGTGGCTGGGCGAAGCAATCAGCCCCAGCATTTT. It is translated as CASQVAGRSNQPQHF.

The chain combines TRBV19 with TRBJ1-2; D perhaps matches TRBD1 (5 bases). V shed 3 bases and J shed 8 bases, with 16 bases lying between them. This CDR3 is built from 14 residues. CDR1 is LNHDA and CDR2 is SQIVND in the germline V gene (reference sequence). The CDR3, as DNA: TGTGCCAGTAGTATCCGGACACCGAGTAGGGGCTACACCTTC. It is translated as CASSIRTPSRGYTF.

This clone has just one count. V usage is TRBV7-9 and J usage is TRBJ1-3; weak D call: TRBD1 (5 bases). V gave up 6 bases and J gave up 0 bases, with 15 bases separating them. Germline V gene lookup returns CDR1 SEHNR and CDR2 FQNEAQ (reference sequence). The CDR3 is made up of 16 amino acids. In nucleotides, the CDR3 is TGTGCCAGCAGACCCCAGGGAAGAGACTCTGGAAACACCATATATTTT. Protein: CASRPQGRDSGNTIYF.

The CDR3 region is CASSLTGEQPQHF. The DNA of the CDR3 is TGTGCCAGCAGTTTGACAGGGGAACAGCCCCAGCATTTT. The chain joins TRBV6-5 to TRBJ1-5, with 8 bases that match TRBD1. The V gene end was trimmed by 4 bases and the J gene end by 7 bases; junction bases not matched to a gene: 3. This CDR3 comprises 13 residues. CDR1 MNHEY and CDR2 SVGAGI come from the germline V gene.

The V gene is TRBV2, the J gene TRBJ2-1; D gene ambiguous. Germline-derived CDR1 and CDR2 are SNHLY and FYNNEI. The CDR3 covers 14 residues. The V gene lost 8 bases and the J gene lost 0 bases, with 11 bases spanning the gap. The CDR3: CASGAIRSYNEQFF. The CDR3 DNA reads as TGTGCCAGCGGAGCTATTCGCTCCTACAATGAGCAGTTCTTC.

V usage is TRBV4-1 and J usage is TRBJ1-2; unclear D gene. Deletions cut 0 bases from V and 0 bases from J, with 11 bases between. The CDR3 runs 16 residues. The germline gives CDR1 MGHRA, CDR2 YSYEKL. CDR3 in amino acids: CASSQEQRHANYGYTF. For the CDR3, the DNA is TGCGCCAGCAGCCAAGAACAGAGACATGCTAACTATGGCTACACCTTC.

The CDR3 protein is CASSPGTGNSPLHF. The CDR3 nucleotides read TGCGCCAGTAGTCCCGGGACAGGGAACTCACCCCTCCACTTT. The V gene is TRBV5-1, the J gene TRBJ1-6; TRBD1 matches at 9 bases. The V gene end was trimmed by 8 bases and the J gene end by 10 bases; junction bases not matched to a gene: 10. The CDR3 has 14 residues. Germline V CDR1 and CDR2: SGHRS, YFSETQ. Variable domain in full (rest from reference TRBV5-1 and TRBJ1-6): KAGVTQTPRYLIKTRGQQVTLSCSPISGHRSVSWYQQTPGQGLQFLFEYFSETQRNKGNFPGRFSGRQFSNSRSEMNVSTLELGDSALYLCASSPGTGNSPLHFGNGTRLTVT.

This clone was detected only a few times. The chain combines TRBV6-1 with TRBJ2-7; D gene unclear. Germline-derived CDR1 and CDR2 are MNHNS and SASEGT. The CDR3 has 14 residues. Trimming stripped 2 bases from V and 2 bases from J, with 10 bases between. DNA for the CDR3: TGTGCCAGCAGTGAATCTACGGTTCCCTACGAGCAGTACTTC. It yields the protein CASSESTVPYEQYF.

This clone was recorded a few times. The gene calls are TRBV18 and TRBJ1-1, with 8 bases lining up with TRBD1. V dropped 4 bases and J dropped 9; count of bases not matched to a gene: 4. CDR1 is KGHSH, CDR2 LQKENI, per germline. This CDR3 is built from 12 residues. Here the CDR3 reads CASSLGQDQAFF. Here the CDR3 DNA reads TGTGCCAGCTCACTGGGACAGGACCAAGCTTTCTTT.

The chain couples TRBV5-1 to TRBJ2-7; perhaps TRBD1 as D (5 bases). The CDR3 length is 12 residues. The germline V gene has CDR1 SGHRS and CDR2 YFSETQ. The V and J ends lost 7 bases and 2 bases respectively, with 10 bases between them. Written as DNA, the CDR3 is TGCGCCAGCGGGGCCTCAACCTACGAGCAGTACTTC. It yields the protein CASGASTYEQYF.

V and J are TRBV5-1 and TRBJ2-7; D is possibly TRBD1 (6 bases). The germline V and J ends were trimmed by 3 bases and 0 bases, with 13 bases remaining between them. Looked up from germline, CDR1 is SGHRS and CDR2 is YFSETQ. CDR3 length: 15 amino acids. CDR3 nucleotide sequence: TGCGCCAGCAGCTCAGGGGACACCGTCTCCTACGAGCAGTACTTC. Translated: CASSSGDTVSYEQYF.